A single sample gave rise to the 15 T cell receptor beta chains below, sequenced in a study of T cell clonality in common variable immunodeficiency. Assay: immunoSEQ multiplex PCR; the TCRdb copy retains only in-frame clones and omits some. The sample contains around 57,000 clones, none occurring once; 5% to 7% lies in the top ten. Specimen: peripheral blood mononuclear cells. These receptors came from a person aged 18-69 years in good health.

A word on this clone: The CDR3 goes on 3 residues after the read ends, and that part is filled in from the germline J gene. The chain combines TRBV18 with TRBJ1-1, with 7 bases fitting TRBD1. V gave up 1 base and J gave up 1 base; unmatched junction bases: 3. Germline V gene data show CDR1 as KGHSH and CDR2 as LQKENI. There are 15 residues in the CDR3. CDR3 DNA, as far as it was read: TGTGCCAGCTCACCACTCGACAGGGCGAACACTGAA. Protein product: CASSPLDRANTE. The whole CDR3 reads CASSPLDRANTEAFF.

The sample holds many counts of this clone. The sequenced fragment ends 3 residues before the CDR3 boundary, so the rest is inferred from the germline J gene. The V and J genes are TRBV18 and TRBJ2-1; TRBD2 matches at 12 bases. Unmatched junction bases numbered 7, after V lost 8 bases and J lost 5 bases. Germline values: CDR1 KGHSH, CDR2 LQKENI. The CDR3 spans 15 residues. The covered CDR3 bases are TGTGCCAGCACATCGACTAGCGGGAGTCACAATGAG. Its translation is CASTSTSGSHNE. The full-length CDR3 reads as CASTSTSGSHNEQFF.

In this sample, this clone turned up many times. Read data end 3 residues before the CDR3 end; the end is taken from the germline J gene. This chain uses TRBV5-4 with TRBJ2-1, with 10 bases lining up with TRBD2. Per the germline V gene, CDR1 is SGHNT and CDR2 is YYREEE (reference sequence). V lost 4 bases, J lost 6 bases, and 7 bases stayed unmatched. There are 15 residues in the CDR3. The CDR3 region is CASSGGASGGNEQFF. The CDR3 DNA, read in part, is TGTGCCAGCAGCGGAGGAGCTAGCGGGGGCAATGAG.

This clone was detected ten times or more. From the germline J gene comes the end of the CDR3, since the read stops 3 residues before it. This sequence joins TRBV7-9 and TRBJ1-1; D possibly corresponds to TRBD1 (6 bases). Trimming took 5 bases from V and 5 from J, leaving 18 bases between them. Germline CDR1 is SEHNR and CDR2 is FQNEAQ (reference sequence). The CDR3 consists of 15 residues. CDR3: CASSPQPNQGTEAFF. The DNA read from the CDR3 is TGTGCCAGCAGCCCGCAACCAAATCAGGGGACTGAA.

This clone was recorded at least ten times. Read data end 3 residues before the CDR3 end; the end is taken from the germline J gene. The chain couples TRBV28 to TRBJ2-7, with 9 bases lining up with TRBD1. Germline V CDR1 and CDR2: MDHEN, SYDVKM. The CDR3 totals 15 residues. With V trimmed by 3 bases and J by 3 bases, 6 bases remained unmatched. CDR3 amino acids: CASSLLGQGLYEQYF. CDR3 DNA, as far as it was read: TGTGCCAGCAGTTTGTTGGGACAGGGTCTCTACGAG.

This clone was detected ten times or more. The read ends 3 residues before the CDR3 terminus; that terminus is restored from the germline J gene. The V call is TRBV10-3, the J call TRBJ2-3; TRBD1 is a possible D gene (6 bases). CDR1 is ENHRY, CDR2 SYGVKD, per germline. This CDR3 comprises 15 residues. V lost 6 bases, J lost 2 bases, and 15 bases lay in between. Partial CDR3 DNA: TGTGCCATCAGCAACCGACAGGTTGACACAGATACG. It translates to CAISNRQVDTDT. The whole CDR3 is CAISNRQVDTDTQYF.

This clone came up many times. The read ends 3 residues before the CDR3 terminus; that terminus is restored from the germline J gene. V is TRBV7-9 and J is TRBJ2-2; unclear D gene. Between the trimmed V and J ends, which lost 4 bases and 2 bases, there was a span of 5 bases. CDR1 is SEHNR, CDR2 FQNEAQ, per germline (reference sequence). This CDR3 comprises 13 residues. CDR3 loop: CASSSLNTGELFF. CDR3 DNA, as far as it was read: TGTGCCAGCAGCTCCCTTAACACCGGGGAG.

This clone was observed many times. The missing CDR3 end, 3 residues past where the read stops, is filled in from the germline J gene. This chain connects TRBV7-2 to TRBJ1-5; TRBD1 matches 7 bases. This CDR3 is built from 15 residues. CDR1 is SGHTA, CDR2 FQGNSA, per germline. J gave up 2 bases and V 1 base, and 2 bases lay outside the gene matches. CDR3 amino acids: CASSLGDRGNQPQHF. The CDR3 DNA, read in part, is TGTGCCAGCAGCTTAGGGGACAGAGGCAATCAGCCC.

Notes on this clone: The CDR3 extends 3 residues past the end of the read, so its final part is completed from the germline J gene. The rearrangement uses TRBV11-2 and TRBJ2-7; D is ambiguous. From germline, CDR1 is SGHAT and CDR2 FQNNGV. CDR3 length equals 13 residues. Trimming took 1 base from V and 4 from J, leaving 8 bases between them. CDR3 sequence: CASSLVLGYEQYF. Incomplete CDR3 DNA: TGTGCCAGCAGCTTAGTTCTAGGTTACGAG.

Ten or more counts support this clone. The CDR3 goes on 3 residues after the read ends, and that part is filled in from the germline J gene. The chain links TRBV19 to TRBJ2-4; TRBD1 is a possible D gene (6 bases). Per the germline V gene, CDR1 is LNHDA and CDR2 is SQIVND (reference sequence). CDR3 length equals 17 residues. V dropped 5 bases and J dropped 0 bases, with 17 bases sitting between them. This CDR3 is CASSFSRTELAKNIQYF. CDR3 bases read: TGTGCCAGTAGTTTCTCCCGGACAGAACTAGCCAAAAACATT.

This clone was seen repeatedly, ten times or more. The CDR3 spells CASSLAGFDYGYTF. The part of the CDR3 DNA that was read is TGTGCCAGCAGCTTAGCAGGTTTTGACTATGGC. The chain has TRBV7-9 and TRBJ1-2; D uncertain. Sequencing ends 3 residues short of the CDR3 end; the germline J gene provides the rest. The CDR3 is made up of 14 amino acids. The V end was cut by 0 bases, the J end by 3 bases, with 8 bases between. CDR1 and CDR2 (germline): SEHNR, FQNEAQ (reference sequence).

This clone was detected only a few times. The read gets to within 3 residues of the CDR3 end, and the germline J gene fills in the rest. The gene calls are TRBV5-3 and TRBJ1-5; D not resolved. TRBV5-3 is reported as an ORF; its role is uncertain. Deletions cut 7 bases from V and 0 bases from J, with 11 bases between. The CDR3 sequence is 14 residues long. The CDR3 bases that were read are TGTGCCAGACAGACATACCTTAGCAATCAGCCC. This encodes CARQTYLSNQP. In full, the CDR3 is CARQTYLSNQPQHF.

This clone was found a few times. The read halts 3 residues ahead of the CDR3 end, with the missing end drawn from the germline J gene. The V gene is TRBV29-1, the J gene TRBJ2-5; D remains ambiguous. The CDR3 length is 14 residues. V was clipped by 0 bases and J by 4 bases, with 12 bases between them. CDR1 and CDR2 from the germline V gene are SQVTM and ANQGSEA. The CDR3 DNA, read in part, is TGCAGCGTTGAAGATCCCCCAGACACAGAGACC. Its protein product is CSVEDPPDTET. The whole CDR3 is CSVEDPPDTETQYF.

This clone was detected ten times or more. The read is 3 residues too short to cover the CDR3 end, so that end is filled in from the germline J gene. This rearrangement joins TRBV5-1 to TRBJ2-1; 7 bases map to TRBD2. Germline V CDR1 and CDR2: SGHRS, YFSETQ. The CDR3 runs 13 residues. The V segment lost 4 bases and the J segment 6 bases; nucleotides outside the gene matches: 4. The sequenced CDR3 bases are TGCGCCAGCAGCGAAGGGACTACCAATGAG. Translated: CASSEGTTNE. The CDR3 reads in full as CASSEGTTNEQFF.

This clone was detected many times. The CDR3 end lies 3 residues beyond the end of the read and is filled in from the germline J gene. The chain recombines TRBV20-1 with TRBJ1-4; D call uncertain. The germline V gene encodes CDR1 DFQATT and CDR2 SNEGSKA (reference sequence). The CDR3 totals 17 residues. V gave up 1 base and J gave up 0 bases, with 15 bases separating them. The covered CDR3 bases are TGCAGTGCTAGAGGGCGGTATAAAGATGCAACTAATGAAAAA. Its translation: CSARGRYKDATNEK. The whole CDR3 region reads CSARGRYKDATNEKLFF.